This T cell receptor (beta chain) is drawn from a study of cytomegalovirus exposure and HLA in healthy donors. Overall study results and limits: Presence/absence analyses assumed roughly uniform sequencing depth across donors, which may not hold.

Per germline, CDR1 MGHRA and CDR2 YSYEKL. This CDR3 is 15 amino acids long. The ends were cut back, 0 bases at V and 7 bases at J, with 13 bases in the middle. Worth noting for this clone: Antigen specificity is unknown.

PCR involved 60 Vbeta and 13 Jbeta primers. Profiling relied on immunoSEQ multiplex PCR, and the TCRdb table lists in-frame clones only, not all of them. Of approximately 150,000 clones detected, 65% to 80% appear once; the ten largest clones hold approximately 1.5%. The TCR comes from a woman younger than 35 in good health and CMV-seronegative. The sequencing sample was made of PBMCs. This chain joins TRBV4-1 and TRBJ1-5, with D possibly being TRBD1 (6 bases). The CDR3 nucleotides read TGCGCCAGCAGCCAAGACTCGCAGGGGAGCCAGCCCCAGCATTTT. It encodes CASSQDSQGSQPQHF.